This TCR beta chain was captured by sequencing in a study of identical twins. Study-level points and caveats: Insertions were fewer in abundant cord blood beta clonotypes, whereas memory repertoires showed none of this pattern. For zero-insertion analyses, partial confounding could come from invariant MAIT and iNKT cells.

Comments on this clonotype: Antigen specificity is unknown.

The CDR3 loop spans 13 amino acids. Losses at the gene ends were 8 bases for V and 6 bases for J; bases not matched to a gene: 9. Germline V CDR1 and CDR2: MGHRA, YSYEKL. Unique molecular identifiers were present on the cDNA, which also gained a universal primer site by template switching. A single record per CDR3 protein comes from TCRdb applying MiXCR to the 5' RACE reads. In the table there are roughly 1.6 million distinct CDR3 sequences, about 31% of which are singletons. The specimen sequenced was cord blood. V is TRBV4-1 and J is TRBJ1-1; 7 positions match TRBD1. This clonotype was obtained from a newborn girl in good health. For the CDR3, the DNA is TGCGCCAGCGCGGCAACAGGGGCGCCTGAAGCTTTCTTT. Its protein is CASAATGAPEAFF.